This TCR beta chain appears in the sequencing data of a study of blood T cell repertoires in COVID-19. Some clones are missing from TCRdb's copy, which holds only in-frame ones; the method was immunoSEQ multiplex PCR. The sample carries under 200,000 clones, 84% recorded once. CDR1 is SGHDT and CDR2 is YYEEEE in the germline V gene. CDR3 length: 17 amino acids. V shed 2 bases, J shed 1 base, and the junction held 10 bases outside the gene matches. The clonotype originates from a woman aged 25 to 39 who had been exposed to COVID-19. This chain connects TRBV5-6 to TRBJ2-3, with TRBD2 identical over 7 bases. Sequences were obtained from PBMCs or T cells enriched from blood (not recorded which). The CDR3 reads CASSFDPSGLGTDTQYF. CDR3 in DNA: TGTGCCAGCAGCTTCGATCCTAGCGGACTTGGCACAGATACGCAGTATTTT.